Listed here are 13 T cell receptor beta chains from one sample, sequenced in a study of cytomegalovirus exposure and HLA in healthy donors (dated by TCRdb to 2016 to 2017). To prepare the library, the immunoSEQ multiplex PCR assay was applied. The clones in this table, taken by TCRdb from immuneACCESS, are in-frame only. Not every clone is retained; where verified, under half of the shortfall comes from an unresolved V gene, and the cause of the rest is unknown. The table for this sample lists more than 140,000 clones; 70% to 90% of them were counted only once. The leading ten clones occupy about 3.1% of the sample. Sample: PBMCs. Every receptor here comes from a young woman in good health and CMV-seropositive.

CDR3 residues: CASSHPSDEQFF. The CDR3 bases are TGTGCCAGCAGCCACCCAAGCGATGAGCAGTTCTTC. This chain links TRBV7-8 with TRBJ2-1; unclear D gene. The CDR3 loop spans 12 amino acids. The ends were cut back, 5 bases at V and 8 bases at J, with 10 bases in the middle. Germline V gene sequence: CDR1 SGHVS, CDR2 FQNEAQ.

The chain couples TRBV5-1 to TRBJ2-7, with a tentative D call TRBD1 (6 bases). There are 16 residues in the CDR3. Trimming cost V 4 bases and J 5 bases, with 22 bases left between them. Germline V lookup: CDR1 SGHRS, CDR2 YFSETQ. CDR3 nucleotides: TGCGCCAGCAGCCTTGGGGTGGGGGCGCGTGATAACGAGCAGTACTTC. Encoded protein: CASSLGVGARDNEQYF.

In DNA form, the CDR3 reads TGTGCCAGCAGCTTACCACAGGGCCGGAGTAGCAATCAGCCCCAGCATTTT. This codes for CASSLPQGRSSNQPQHF. This sequence joins TRBV7-2 and TRBJ1-5; a possible D gene is TRBD1 (6 bases). The CDR3 has 17 amino acids. CDR1 is SGHTA and CDR2 is FQGNSA in the germline V gene. V was pared by 2 bases and J by 0 bases, with 14 bases between.

The chain has TRBV5-8 and TRBJ2-7; 10 bases are a match to TRBD1. V lost 5 bases, J lost 1 base, and 6 bases stayed unmatched. Germline CDR1 SGHTS, CDR2 YDEGEE. CDR3 length equals 15 residues. The CDR3 DNA follows: TGTGCCAGCAGAAGGACAGGGGGTACTTCCTACGAGCAGTACTTC. This encodes CASRRTGGTSYEQYF.

V and J are TRBV7-2 and TRBJ1-4; no definite D call. V lost 7 bases and J lost 2, with 11 bases in between. The CDR3 runs to 14 residues. Germline V gene sequence: CDR1 SGHTA, CDR2 FQGNSA. CDR3 loop: CASTPRGTNEKLFF. In DNA form, the CDR3 reads TGTGCCAGCACCCCCCGAGGTACTAATGAAAAACTGTTTTTT.

The CDR3 reads CASKEGTSGRSEQFF. DNA for the CDR3: TGCGCCAGCAAAGAAGGGACTAGCGGGAGAAGCGAGCAGTTCTTC. V is TRBV10-2 and J is TRBJ2-1; 14 positions match TRBD2. V shed 7 bases and J 10 bases; nucleotides not matched to a gene: 9. The CDR3 loop spans 15 amino acids. The germline V gene encodes CDR1 WSHSY and CDR2 SAAADI.

This sequence joins TRBV29-1 and TRBJ1-1, with D tentatively TRBD1 (5 bases). The CDR3 consists of 12 residues. V lost 7 bases and J lost 3, with 12 bases in between. CDR1 and CDR2 from the germline V gene are SQVTM and ANQGSEA. For the CDR3, the DNA is TGCAGCGCCCGGATAGGGGACACTGAAGCTTTCTTT. It codes for CSARIGDTEAFF.

The chain employs TRBV27 and TRBJ2-5; 8 positions agree with TRBD1. The germline CDR1 and CDR2 sequences are MNHEY and SMNVEV (reference sequence). The CDR3 spans 14 residues. V gave up 5 bases and J gave up 1 base; unmatched junction bases: 3. The CDR3 loop is CASSITGGQETQYF. CDR3 DNA sequence: TGTGCCAGCAGTATAACAGGGGGCCAAGAGACCCAGTACTTC.

The J gene is TRBJ1-1, the V gene TRBV4-1; a weak D match, TRBD1 (6 bases). The germline gives CDR1 MGHRA, CDR2 YSYEKL. The CDR3 is made up of 14 amino acids. Trimming removed 3 bases at V and 5 bases at J, with 13 bases between. In DNA form, the CDR3 reads TGCGCCAGCAGCCAGCCGGGACAACATACTGAAGCTTTCTTT. Translating it yields CASSQPGQHTEAFF.

Here the CDR3 reads CASSRPPGTGGTNYGYTF. CDR3 nucleotides: TGTGCCAGCAGCCGTCCCCCCGGGACAGGGGGTACTAACTATGGCTACACCTTC. The rearrangement joins TRBV7-2 to TRBJ1-2; 11 bases agree with TRBD1. This CDR3 contains 18 residues. Germline V gene sequence: CDR1 SGHTA, CDR2 FQGNSA. Losses at the gene ends were 5 bases for V and 0 bases for J; bases not matched to a gene: 11.

This clone showed up just once. V usage is TRBV19 and J usage is TRBJ1-5, with 8 positions matching TRBD1. The length of the CDR3 is 15 residues. Trimming took 4 bases from V and 3 from J; bases not matched to a gene: 5. Germline lookup yields CDR1 LNHDA and CDR2 SQIVND (reference sequence). CDR3: CASSKGQGINQPQHF. DNA of the CDR3: TGTGCCAGTAGTAAAGGACAGGGCATCAATCAGCCCCAGCATTTT.

This clone has just one count. The CDR3 loop reads CASSVSGRQETQYF. The CDR3 DNA follows: TGTGCCAGCAGTGTAAGCGGGAGGCAAGAGACCCAGTACTTC. J is TRBJ2-5 and V is TRBV6-5, with 9 bases lining up with TRBD2. The V segment lost 5 bases and the J segment 2 bases; nucleotides outside the gene matches: 3. From germline, CDR1 is MNHEY and CDR2 SVGAGI. This CDR3 comprises 14 residues.

The chain carries TRBV15 and TRBJ2-3; 10 nucleotides line up with TRBD1. The CDR3 is 16 residues long. Losses at the gene ends were 3 bases for V and 4 bases for J; bases not matched to a gene: 7. Germline CDR1 and CDR2: LNHNV and YYDKDF (reference sequence). The CDR3 nucleotides read TGTGCCACCAGCAGCCCCTCGGACAGGGGGGCAGATACGCAGTATTTT. Its translation: CATSSPSDRGADTQYF.